Listed below are T cell receptor beta chains from one sample, sequenced in a study of shared clonotypes between healthy human individuals. Using immunoSEQ multiplex PCR, the repertoire was profiled, and TCRdb retains in-frame clones only, with some absent. The sample has around 1.1 million clones; around three quarters are singletons. Material for sequencing was memory CD4+ T cells from PBMCs. The receptor set was obtained from a man younger than 35 in good health. Some clones in this sample may be carry-over from other donors' samples. The CDR3 runs from the conserved cysteine through the conserved F or W. A D gene is named only where the DNA matches it firmly. Only part of the rows carry a size: once, few, many, or a class if the clone is expanded.

>TRBJ1-1|TRBV28|NA|NA
TGTGCCAGCAGTTTGAGTGCAGGTAACACTGAAGCTTTCTTT
CASSLSAGNTEAFF
>TRBJ2-7|TRBV4-1|NA|TRBD2
TGCGCCAGCAGTCGAACGGGACTAGCGGTCTACGAGCAGTACTTC
CASSRTGLAVYEQYF
>TRBJ2-7|TRBV18|NA|NA
TGTGCCAGCTCGTCCGACCGACAGGTTGGGGAGCAGTACTTC
CASSSDRQVGEQYF
>TRBJ2-3|TRBV28|NA|TRBD2
TGTGCCAGCAGTTTGATTAGCGGGAGAAGGGGAACAGATACGCAGTATTTT
CASSLISGRRGTDTQYF
>TRBJ2-7|TRBV28|NA|TRBD2
TGTGCCAGCACCCCCGGTGGCGGGAGGGCCATCAATGAGCAGTACTTC
CASTPGGGRAINEQYF
>TRBJ2-5|TRBV20-1|NA|NA
TGCAGTGCCGCGGGGCAACAGACCCAGTACTTC
CSAAGQQTQYF
>TRBJ1-5|TRBV2|few|NA
TGTGCCAGCAGTGAAGTACGAACAGGGCTCGGGCCCCAGCATTTT
CASSEVRTGLGPQHF
>TRBJ2-1|TRBV6-6|many|NA
TGTGCCAGCAGTTCCCATCTGACGGACGGTGAGCAGTTCTTC
CASSSHLTDGEQFF
>TRBJ1-4|TRBV5-1|NA|TRBD1
TGCGCCAGCAGCCTATACAGGGGTTTAGAAGAAAAACTGTTTTTT
CASSLYRGLEEKLFF
>TRBJ2-3|TRBV27|few|NA
TGTGCCAGCAGTCCGACCGACCGCTCCGATACGCAGTATTTT
CASSPTDRSDTQYF
>TRBJ1-3|TRBV6-6|NA|NA
TGTGCCAGCCTTTTCCGCCCGGACTCTGGAAACACCATATATTTT
CASLFRPDSGNTIYF
>TRBJ1-2|TRBV28|few|NA
TGTGCCAGCAGTTTAAGTCTAGGTCGGGGGGCGAACTATGGCTACACCTTC
CASSLSLGRGANYGYTF
>TRBJ2-7|TRBV5-6|NA|TRBD1
TGTGCCAGCAGCCCGGAGAGATACCGGGACAGGTCCGAGCAGTACTTC
CASSPERYRDRSEQYF